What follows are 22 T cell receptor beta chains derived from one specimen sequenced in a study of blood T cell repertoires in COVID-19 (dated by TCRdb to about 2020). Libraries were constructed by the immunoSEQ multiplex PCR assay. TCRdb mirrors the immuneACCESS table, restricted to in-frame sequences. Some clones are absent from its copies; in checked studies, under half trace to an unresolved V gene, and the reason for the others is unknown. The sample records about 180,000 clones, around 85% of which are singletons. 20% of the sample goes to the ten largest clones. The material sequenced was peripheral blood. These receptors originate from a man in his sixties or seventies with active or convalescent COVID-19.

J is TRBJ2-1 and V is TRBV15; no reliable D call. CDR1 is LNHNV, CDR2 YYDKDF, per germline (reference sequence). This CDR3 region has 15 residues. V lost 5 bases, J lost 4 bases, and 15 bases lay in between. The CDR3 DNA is TGTGCCACCAGCTTACCCCTGCTCGGGTACAATGAGCAGTTCTTC. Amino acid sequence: CATSLPLLGYNEQFF.

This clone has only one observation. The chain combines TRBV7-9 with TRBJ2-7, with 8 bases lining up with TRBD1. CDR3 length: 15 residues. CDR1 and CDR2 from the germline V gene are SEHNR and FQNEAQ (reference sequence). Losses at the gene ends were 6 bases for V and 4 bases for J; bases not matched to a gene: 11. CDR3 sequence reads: CASSFQQGVKYEQYF. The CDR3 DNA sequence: TGTGCCAGCAGTTTCCAACAGGGGGTTAAGTACGAGCAGTACTTC.

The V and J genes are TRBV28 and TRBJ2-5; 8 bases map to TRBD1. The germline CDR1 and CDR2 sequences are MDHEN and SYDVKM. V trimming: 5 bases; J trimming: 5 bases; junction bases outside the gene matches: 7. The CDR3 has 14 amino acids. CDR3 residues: CASSPTTGEETQYF. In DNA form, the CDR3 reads TGTGCCAGCAGTCCGACGACAGGGGAGGAGACCCAGTACTTC.

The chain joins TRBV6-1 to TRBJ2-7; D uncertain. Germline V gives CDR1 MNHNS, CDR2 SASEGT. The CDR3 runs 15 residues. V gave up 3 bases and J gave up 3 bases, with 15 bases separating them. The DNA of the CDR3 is TGTGCCAGCAGTGACCGATCCCACTCGGGCTACGAGCAGTACTTC. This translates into CASSDRSHSGYEQYF.

In DNA form, the CDR3 reads TGTGCCAGCAGCTTGGCCGCGGGTGGGCGACATCGACAATATGGCTACACCTTC. Its translation is CASSLAAGGRHRQYGYTF. V gene TRBV5-6 combines with J gene TRBJ1-2; D is uncertain. This CDR3 has 18 amino acids. Per the germline V gene, CDR1 is SGHDT and CDR2 is YYEEEE. V was clipped by 0 bases and J by 5 bases, with 23 bases between them.

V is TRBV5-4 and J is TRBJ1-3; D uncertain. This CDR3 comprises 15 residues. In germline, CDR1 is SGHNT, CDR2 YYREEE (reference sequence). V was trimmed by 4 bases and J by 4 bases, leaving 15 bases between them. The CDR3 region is CASSLGARGGNTIYF. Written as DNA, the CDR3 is TGTGCCAGCAGCCTCGGCGCGAGAGGAGGAAACACCATATATTTT.

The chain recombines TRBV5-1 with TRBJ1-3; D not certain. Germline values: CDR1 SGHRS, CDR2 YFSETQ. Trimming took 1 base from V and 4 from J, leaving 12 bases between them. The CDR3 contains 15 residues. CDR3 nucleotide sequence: TGCGCCAGCAGCTTGTCCCGGTCGGAGGGAAACACCATATATTTT. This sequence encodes CASSLSRSEGNTIYF.

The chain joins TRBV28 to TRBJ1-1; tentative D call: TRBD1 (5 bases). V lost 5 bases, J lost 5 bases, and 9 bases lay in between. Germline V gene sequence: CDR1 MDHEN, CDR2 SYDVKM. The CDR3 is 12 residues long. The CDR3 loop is CASSGGGTEAFF. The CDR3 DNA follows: TGTGCCAGCAGTGGGGGGGGAACTGAAGCTTTCTTT.

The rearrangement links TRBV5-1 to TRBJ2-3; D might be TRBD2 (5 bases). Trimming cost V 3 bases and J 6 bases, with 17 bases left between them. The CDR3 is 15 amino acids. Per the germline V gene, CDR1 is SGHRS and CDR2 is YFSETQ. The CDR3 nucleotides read TGCGCCAGCAGCTCGGTAAGCGGCCTCGGGGATACGCAGTATTTT. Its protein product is CASSSVSGLGDTQYF.

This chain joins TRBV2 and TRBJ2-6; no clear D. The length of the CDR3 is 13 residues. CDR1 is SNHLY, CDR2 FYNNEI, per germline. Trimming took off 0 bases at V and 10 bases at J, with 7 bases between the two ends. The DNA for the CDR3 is TGTGCCAGCAGTGAAGCGCCGGTGAACGTCCTGACTTTC. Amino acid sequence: CASSEAPVNVLTF.

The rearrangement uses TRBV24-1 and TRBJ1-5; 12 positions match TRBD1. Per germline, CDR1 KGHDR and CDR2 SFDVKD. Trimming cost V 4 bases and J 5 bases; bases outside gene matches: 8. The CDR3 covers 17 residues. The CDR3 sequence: CATSDSGTGGSYQPQHF. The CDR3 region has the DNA TGTGCCACCAGTGACTCCGGGACAGGGGGCTCGTATCAGCCCCAGCATTTT.

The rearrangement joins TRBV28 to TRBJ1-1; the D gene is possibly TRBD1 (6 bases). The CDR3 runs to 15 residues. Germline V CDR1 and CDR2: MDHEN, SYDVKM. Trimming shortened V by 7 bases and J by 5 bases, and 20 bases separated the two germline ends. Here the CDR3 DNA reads TGTGCCAGCAACACGCCTAAACAGGGAGGGACTGAAGCTTTCTTT. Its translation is CASNTPKQGGTEAFF.

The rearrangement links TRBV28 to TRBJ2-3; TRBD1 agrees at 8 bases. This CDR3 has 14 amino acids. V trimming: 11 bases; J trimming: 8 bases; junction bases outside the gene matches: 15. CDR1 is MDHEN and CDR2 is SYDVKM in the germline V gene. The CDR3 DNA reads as TGTGCCCTAGGGACAGGCGATCCGCAGGGTACGCAGTATTTT. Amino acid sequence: CALGTGDPQGTQYF.

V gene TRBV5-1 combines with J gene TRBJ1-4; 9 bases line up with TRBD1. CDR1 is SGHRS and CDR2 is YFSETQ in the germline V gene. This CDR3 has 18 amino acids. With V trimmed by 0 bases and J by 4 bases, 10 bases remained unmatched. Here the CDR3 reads CASSLEAGQGRNNEKLFF. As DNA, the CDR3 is TGCGCCAGCAGCTTGGAGGCGGGACAGGGCCGCAATAATGAAAAACTGTTTTTT.

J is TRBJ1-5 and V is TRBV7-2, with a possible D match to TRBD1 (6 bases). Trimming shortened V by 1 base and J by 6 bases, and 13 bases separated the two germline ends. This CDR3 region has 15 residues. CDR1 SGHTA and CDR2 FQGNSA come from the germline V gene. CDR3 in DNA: TGTGCCAGCAGCTTAGGTGGCGGGGGCGGTCAGCCCCAGCATTTT. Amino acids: CASSLGGGGGQPQHF.

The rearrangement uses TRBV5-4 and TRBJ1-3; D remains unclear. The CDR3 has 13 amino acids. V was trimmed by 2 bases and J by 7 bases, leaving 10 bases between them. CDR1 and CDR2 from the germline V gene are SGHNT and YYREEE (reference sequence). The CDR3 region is CASSFDAGNTIYF. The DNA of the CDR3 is TGTGCCAGCAGCTTCGACGCGGGGAACACCATATATTTT.

The CDR3 nucleotides are TGTGCCACCGGGGGGTATCCGGGACAGGGCACAGATACGCAGTATTTT. This codes for CATGGYPGQGTDTQYF. The chain carries TRBV27 and TRBJ2-3, with D possibly being TRBD1 (8 bases). V was cut by 10 bases and J by 1 base, with 21 bases left in between. The germline V gene encodes CDR1 MNHEY and CDR2 SMNVEV (reference sequence). This CDR3 has 16 residues.

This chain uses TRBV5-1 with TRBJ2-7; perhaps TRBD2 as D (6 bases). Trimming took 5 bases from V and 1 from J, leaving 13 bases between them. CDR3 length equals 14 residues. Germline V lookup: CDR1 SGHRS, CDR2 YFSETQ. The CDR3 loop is CASRGTGGSYEQYF. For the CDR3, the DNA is TGCGCCAGCAGGGGGACTGGAGGGTCCTACGAGCAGTACTTC.

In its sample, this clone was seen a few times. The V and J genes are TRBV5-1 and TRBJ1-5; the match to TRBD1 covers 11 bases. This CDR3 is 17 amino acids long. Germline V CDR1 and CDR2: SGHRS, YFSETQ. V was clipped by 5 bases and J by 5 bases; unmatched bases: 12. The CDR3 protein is CASSPTSGQGADQPQHF. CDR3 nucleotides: TGCGCCAGCAGTCCGACCTCCGGACAGGGGGCTGATCAGCCCCAGCATTTT.

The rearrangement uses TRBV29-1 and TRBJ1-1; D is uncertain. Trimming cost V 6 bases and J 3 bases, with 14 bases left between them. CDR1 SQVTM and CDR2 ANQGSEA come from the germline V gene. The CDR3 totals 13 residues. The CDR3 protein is CSVGGRADTEAFF. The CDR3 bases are TGCAGCGTGGGTGGGAGGGCTGACACTGAAGCTTTCTTT. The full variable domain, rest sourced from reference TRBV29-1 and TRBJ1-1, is SAVISQKPSRDICQRGTSLTIQCQVDSQVTMMFWYRQQPGQSLTLIATANQGSEATYESGFVIDKFPISRPNLTFSTLTVSNMSPEDSSIYLCSVGGRADTEAFFGQGTRLTVV.

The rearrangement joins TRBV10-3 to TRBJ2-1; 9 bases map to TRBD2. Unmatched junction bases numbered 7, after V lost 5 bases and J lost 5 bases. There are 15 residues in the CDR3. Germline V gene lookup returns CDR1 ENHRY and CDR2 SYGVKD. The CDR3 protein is CAISWAGGLNNEQFF. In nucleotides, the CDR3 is TGTGCCATCAGTTGGGCGGGAGGGTTGAACAATGAGCAGTTCTTC.

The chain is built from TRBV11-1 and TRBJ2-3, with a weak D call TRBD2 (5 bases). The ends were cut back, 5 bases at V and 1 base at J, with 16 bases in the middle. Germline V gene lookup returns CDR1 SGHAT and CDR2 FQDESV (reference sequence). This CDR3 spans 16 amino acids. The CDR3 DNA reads TGTGCCAGCAGCCCGCCGGGGAACTGGGGCACAGATACGCAGTATTTT. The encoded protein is CASSPPGNWGTDTQYF.